The entry that follows covers one T cell receptor beta chain sequence. This entry belongs to a study of OX40 agonist ivuxolimab in advanced cancers. Study details: Prior checkpoint blockade (anti-PD-1, anti-PD-L1 or anti-CTLA-4) was permitted; 40% had it.

The repertoire was sequenced with immunoSEQ multiplex PCR; TCRdb's copy has only in-frame clones and lacks some. The table has 30,000 to 35,000 clones, roughly 87% seen once. From germline, CDR1 is SGHTA and CDR2 FQGTGA. The junction had 17 bases not matched to a gene; V was cut back by 5 bases and J by 0 bases. The CDR3 runs 21 residues. The V gene is TRBV7-3, the J gene TRBJ2-1, with TRBD2 matching 12 bases. This sequence originates from an adult with an advanced solid tumor such as melanoma, head and neck, liver or kidney cancer. Sequenced material: CD4+ or CD8+ T cells sorted from blood, taken in a trial of the OX40 agonist ivuxolimab. The chain's CDR3 is CASSIDPLLAGGPSSYNEQFF. CDR3 coding DNA: TGTGCCAGCAGCATAGACCCCCTGCTAGCGGGAGGGCCGAGCTCCTACAATGAGCAGTTCTTC.